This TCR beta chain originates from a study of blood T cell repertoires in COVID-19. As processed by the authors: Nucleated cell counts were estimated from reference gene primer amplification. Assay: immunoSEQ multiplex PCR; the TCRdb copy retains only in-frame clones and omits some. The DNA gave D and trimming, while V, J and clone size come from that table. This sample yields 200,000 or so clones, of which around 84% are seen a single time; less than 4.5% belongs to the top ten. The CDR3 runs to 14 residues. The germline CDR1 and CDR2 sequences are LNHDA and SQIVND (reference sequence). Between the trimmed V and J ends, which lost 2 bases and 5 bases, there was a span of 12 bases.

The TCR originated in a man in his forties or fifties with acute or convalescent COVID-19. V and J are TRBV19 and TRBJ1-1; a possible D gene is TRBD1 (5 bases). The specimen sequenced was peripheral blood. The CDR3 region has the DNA TGTGCCAGTAGTATAAACTGGGGGGAGACTGAAGCTTTCTTT. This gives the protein CASSINWGETEAFF.